This TCR beta chain was identified during a study of shared clonotypes between healthy human individuals. Broader study findings: Despite large depth, rarefaction showed incomplete sorted-subset sequencing.

A remark on this clone: Its antigen remains unknown.

The method was immunoSEQ multiplex PCR; TCRdb's version includes in-frame clones alone and lacks a portion of them. The sample lists under 2,500,000 clones; approximately 96% were seen once. Looked up from germline, CDR1 is DFQATT and CDR2 is SNEGSKA (reference sequence). V dropped 7 bases and J dropped 4 bases, with 10 bases sitting between them. This CDR3 contains 11 residues. The sequence was collected from a man between 18 and 29 years old in good health. The sequenced sample consisted of naive CD4+ T cells sorted from blood. Documented subset: CD45RA+ positively selected. The V call is TRBV20-1, the J call TRBJ2-5, with D unclear. CDR3 sequence (DNA): TGCAGTGTTGAGGCCGTAGAGACCCAGTACTTC. Encoded protein: CSVEAVETQYF.